These T cell receptor beta chains were read from a single sample in a study of T cells in tuberculosis. Method: immunoSEQ multiplex PCR; TCRdb's copy keeps in-frame clones and lacks some. The sample includes about 32,000 clones, 94% seen only once; the top ten take 8%. The material sequenced was PBMCs. The receptors were gathered from a donor aged 10-30 years with latent tuberculosis or without tuberculosis infection. Both conserved end residues are part of each CDR3. The D gene is left open where the match is weak. Expanded clones are given a class, and other clones once, few, many or no size at all.

abundance: once
v_gene: TRBV6-1
j_gene: TRBJ1-2
d_gene: TRBD1
CDR3nt: TGTGCCAGCAGTTCCAGGACAGGGTGGGACGGTGGCTACACCTTC
CDR3aa: CASSSRTGWDGGYTF

abundance: -
v_gene: TRBV27
j_gene: TRBJ2-2
d_gene: -
CDR3nt: TGTGCCAGCAGTCCATTCGCGGGTCGGACCGGGGAGCTGTTTTTT
CDR3aa: CASSPFAGRTGELFF

abundance: once
v_gene: TRBV19
j_gene: TRBJ2-2
d_gene: TRBD2
CDR3nt: TGTGCCAGTAGTCAGACTAGCGGGATAGACACCGGGGAGCTGTTTTTT
CDR3aa: CASSQTSGIDTGELFF

abundance: -
v_gene: TRBV7-8
j_gene: TRBJ2-5
d_gene: -
CDR3nt: TGTGCCAGCAGCTTAGAAGGCAGGGGAGAGACCCAGTACTTC
CDR3aa: CASSLEGRGETQYF

abundance: -
v_gene: TRBV15
j_gene: TRBJ1-2
d_gene: -
CDR3nt: TGTGCCACCAGCAGAGAGGCAGGCCGGGGCTATGGCTACACCTTC
CDR3aa: CATSREAGRGYGYTF

abundance: -
v_gene: TRBV7-9
j_gene: TRBJ2-5
d_gene: -
CDR3nt: TGTGCCAGCAGCTTACTTCGGGAAGAGACCCAGTACTTC
CDR3aa: CASSLLREETQYF

abundance: -
v_gene: TRBV5-4
j_gene: TRBJ2-5
d_gene: -
CDR3nt: TGTGCCAGCAGCAAGGGGGCGGGGGAGACCCAGTACTTC
CDR3aa: CASSKGAGETQYF

abundance: -
v_gene: TRBV27
j_gene: TRBJ2-5
d_gene: TRBD2
CDR3nt: TGTGCCAGCAGACTCGGACTAGCGGTCGGAGAGACCCAGTACTTC
CDR3aa: CASRLGLAVGETQYF

abundance: -
v_gene: TRBV5-1
j_gene: TRBJ2-5
d_gene: -
CDR3nt: TGCGCCAGCAGCCTTAGCGGACAAGAGACCCAGTACTTC
CDR3aa: CASSLSGQETQYF

abundance: -
v_gene: TRBV27
j_gene: TRBJ2-1
d_gene: TRBD2
CDR3nt: TGTGCCAGCAGTCTACGACAGGGGACTAGCGGGGTACTCACCTACAATGAGCAGTTCTTC
CDR3aa: CASSLRQGTSGVLTYNEQFF

abundance: -
v_gene: TRBV23-1
j_gene: TRBJ1-4
d_gene: -
CDR3nt: TGCGCCAGCAGCCCTCCCGGGGAGGGACCGAGTGAAAAACTGTTTTTT
CDR3aa: CASSPPGEGPSEKLFF

abundance: -
v_gene: TRBV30
j_gene: TRBJ1-1
d_gene: -
CDR3nt: TGTGCCTGGAGTGTCCGGGGAGGGTGGAAAACTGAAGCTTTCTTT
CDR3aa: CAWSVRGGWKTEAFF

abundance: -
v_gene: TRBV5-8
j_gene: TRBJ2-2
d_gene: -
CDR3nt: TGTGCCAGCAGCTTGAGGGCGCCTCGTTTACGGACACCCGGGGAGCTGTTTTTT
CDR3aa: CASSLRAPRLRTPGELFF

abundance: -
v_gene: TRBV7-9
j_gene: TRBJ2-1
d_gene: -
CDR3nt: TGTGCCAGCAGCCTACGGGGTACTAGAGCGGCTGAGCAGTTCTTC
CDR3aa: CASSLRGTRAAEQFF

abundance: -
v_gene: TRBV18
j_gene: TRBJ2-7
d_gene: -
CDR3nt: TGTGCCAGCTCACCAAGGAGGGACCCCCTCTACGAGCAGTACTTC
CDR3aa: CASSPRRDPLYEQYF

abundance: -
v_gene: TRBV7-9
j_gene: TRBJ2-7
d_gene: -
CDR3nt: TGTGCCAGCAGCTCCACCCATAGCTCCTACGAGCAGTACTTC
CDR3aa: CASSSTHSSYEQYF

abundance: -
v_gene: TRBV6-5
j_gene: TRBJ2-7
d_gene: TRBD1
CDR3nt: TGTGCCAGCAGTACCGGGACAGGGGGAGACGAGCAGTACTTC
CDR3aa: CASSTGTGGDEQYF

abundance: once
v_gene: TRBV7-2
j_gene: TRBJ2-1
d_gene: -
CDR3nt: TGTGCCAGCAGCTTAGGTCATTACAATGAGCAGTTCTTC
CDR3aa: CASSLGHYNEQFF

abundance: once
v_gene: TRBV11-2
j_gene: TRBJ2-2
d_gene: TRBD2
CDR3nt: TGTGCCAGCAGCTCGAGCGGGACCAACACCGGGGAGCTGTTTTTT
CDR3aa: CASSSSGTNTGELFF

abundance: -
v_gene: TRBV19
j_gene: TRBJ2-7
d_gene: -
CDR3nt: TGTGCCAGTAGTATAAGTTTCACGGGGAGGAACCCCTACGAGCAGTACTTC
CDR3aa: CASSISFTGRNPYEQYF

abundance: -
v_gene: TRBV11-2
j_gene: TRBJ2-5
d_gene: TRBD1
CDR3nt: TGTGCCAGCAGCTTAGGGTGGACAGGGGGAGGTGAGACCCAGTACTTC
CDR3aa: CASSLGWTGGGETQYF

abundance: -
v_gene: TRBV6-5
j_gene: TRBJ1-1
d_gene: TRBD1
CDR3nt: TGTGCCAGCCGACTAGGACAGGGGAACACTGAAGCTTTCTTT
CDR3aa: CASRLGQGNTEAFF

abundance: -
v_gene: TRBV27
j_gene: TRBJ2-7
d_gene: TRBD2
CDR3nt: TGTGCCAGCAGTTCAAGCGGGAGGATCCACGAGCAGTACTTC
CDR3aa: CASSSSGRIHEQYF

abundance: -
v_gene: TRBV30
j_gene: TRBJ1-2
d_gene: -
CDR3nt: TGTGCCTGGAGTGTACTACGTAGGACAGCAGCTAACTATGGCTACACCTTC
CDR3aa: CAWSVLRRTAANYGYTF

abundance: -
v_gene: TRBV9
j_gene: TRBJ1-5
d_gene: TRBD1
CDR3nt: TGTGCCAGCAGCCGCACAGGGGCTAATAGTCAGGCCCAGCATTTT
CDR3aa: CASSRTGANSQAQHF

abundance: -
v_gene: TRBV10-3
j_gene: TRBJ2-2
d_gene: TRBD1
CDR3nt: TGTGCCTCCAAGGGGACAGAGAACACCGGGGAGCTGTTTTTT
CDR3aa: CASKGTENTGELFF

abundance: -
v_gene: TRBV25-1
j_gene: TRBJ1-1
d_gene: -
CDR3nt: TGTGCCAGCAGCGCAAGGGGCATAGAAGCTTTCTTT
CDR3aa: CASSARGIEAFF